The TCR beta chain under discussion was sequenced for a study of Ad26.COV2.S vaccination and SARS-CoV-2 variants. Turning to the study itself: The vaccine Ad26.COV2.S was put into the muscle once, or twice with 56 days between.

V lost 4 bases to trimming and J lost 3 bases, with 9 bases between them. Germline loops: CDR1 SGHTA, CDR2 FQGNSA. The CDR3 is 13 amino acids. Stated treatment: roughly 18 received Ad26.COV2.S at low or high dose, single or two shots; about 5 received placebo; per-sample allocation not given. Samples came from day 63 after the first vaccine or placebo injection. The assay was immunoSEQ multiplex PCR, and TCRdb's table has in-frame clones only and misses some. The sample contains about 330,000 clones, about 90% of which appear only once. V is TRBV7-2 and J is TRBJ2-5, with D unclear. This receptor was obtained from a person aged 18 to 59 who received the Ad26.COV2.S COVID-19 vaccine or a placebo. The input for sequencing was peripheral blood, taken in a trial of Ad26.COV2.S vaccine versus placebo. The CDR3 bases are TGTGCCAGCAGCTCGAGAGACGAAGAGACCCAGTACTTC. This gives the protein CASSSRDEETQYF.